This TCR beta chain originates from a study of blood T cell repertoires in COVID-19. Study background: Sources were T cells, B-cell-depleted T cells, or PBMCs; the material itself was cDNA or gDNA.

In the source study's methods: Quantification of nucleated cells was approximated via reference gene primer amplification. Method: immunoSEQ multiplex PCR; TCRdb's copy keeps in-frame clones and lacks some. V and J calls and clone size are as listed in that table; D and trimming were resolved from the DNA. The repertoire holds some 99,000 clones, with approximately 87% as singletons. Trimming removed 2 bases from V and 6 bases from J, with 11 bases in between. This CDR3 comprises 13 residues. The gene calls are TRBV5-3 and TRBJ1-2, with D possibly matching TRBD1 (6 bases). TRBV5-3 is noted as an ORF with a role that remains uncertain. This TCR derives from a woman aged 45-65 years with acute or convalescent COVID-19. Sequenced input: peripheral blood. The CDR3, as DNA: TGTGCCAGAAGCTTTAAACACAGGGATGGCTACACCTTC. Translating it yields CARSFKHRDGYTF.